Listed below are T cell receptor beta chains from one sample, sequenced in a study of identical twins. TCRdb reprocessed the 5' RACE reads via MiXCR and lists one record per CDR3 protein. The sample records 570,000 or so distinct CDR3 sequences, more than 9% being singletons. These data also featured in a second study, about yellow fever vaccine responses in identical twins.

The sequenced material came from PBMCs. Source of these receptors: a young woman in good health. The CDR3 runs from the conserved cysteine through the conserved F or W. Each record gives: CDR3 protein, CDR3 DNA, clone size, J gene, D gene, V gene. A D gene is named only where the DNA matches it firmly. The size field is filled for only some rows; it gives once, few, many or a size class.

cdr3_aa: CASSIQGTGGLAAEQYF
cdr3_nt: TGTGCCAGCAGCATCCAGGGGACGGGGGGACTAGCGGCCGAGCAGTACTTC
clone_size: -
j_call: TRBJ2-7
d_call: TRBD2
v_call: TRBV7-2

cdr3_aa: CASSLGGQEGNSPLHF
cdr3_nt: TGTGCCAGCAGCTTAGGAGGACAGGAAGGGAATTCACCCCTCCACTTT
clone_size: many
j_call: TRBJ1-6
d_call: TRBD1
v_call: TRBV7-8

cdr3_aa: CASSQDGTGAYEQYF
cdr3_nt: TGCGCCAGCAGCCAAGACGGGACAGGAGCCTACGAGCAGTACTTC
clone_size: many
j_call: TRBJ2-7
d_call: TRBD1
v_call: TRBV4-3

cdr3_aa: CASRTTKGLAGGTFF
cdr3_nt: TGTGCCAGCAGGACCACTAAGGGACTAGCGGGAGGCACTTTCTTC
clone_size: few
j_call: TRBJ2-1
d_call: TRBD2
v_call: TRBV6-1

cdr3_aa: CASSFGRTNEKLFF
cdr3_nt: TGTGCCAGCAGTTTCGGGCGGACGAATGAAAAACTGTTTTTT
clone_size: many
j_call: TRBJ1-4
d_call: -
v_call: TRBV12-3/TRBV12-4

cdr3_aa: CASNCNAYEQYF
cdr3_nt: TGTGCCAGCAACTGTAATGCCTACGAGCAGTACTTC
clone_size: few
j_call: TRBJ2-7
d_call: -
v_call: TRBV21-1

cdr3_aa: CASQLRFSGEGYTF
cdr3_nt: TGTGCCAGCCAACTGCGGTTCTCTGGGGAGGGCTACACCTTC
clone_size: few
j_call: TRBJ1-2
d_call: -
v_call: TRBV27

cdr3_aa: CSARTVGAEAFF
cdr3_nt: TGCAGTGCTCGTACGGTCGGCGCCGAAGCTTTCTTT
clone_size: many
j_call: TRBJ1-1
d_call: -
v_call: TRBV20-1

cdr3_aa: CASSSGQGEPYEQYF
cdr3_nt: TGTGCCAGCAGCTCTGGACAGGGTGAGCCGTACGAGCAGTACTTC
clone_size: -
j_call: TRBJ2-7
d_call: TRBD1
v_call: TRBV7-9

cdr3_aa: CALEDRLNGYTF
cdr3_nt: TGTGCCCTGGAGGACAGGTTGAACGGCTACACCTTC
clone_size: -
j_call: TRBJ1-2
d_call: TRBD1
v_call: TRBV28

cdr3_aa: CSASPGLAQYYGDEQFF
cdr3_nt: TGCAGTGCTAGCCCGGGACTAGCGCAATACTACGGGGATGAGCAGTTCTTC
clone_size: few
j_call: TRBJ2-1
d_call: TRBD2
v_call: TRBV20-1

cdr3_aa: CASSVETGNYNEQFF
cdr3_nt: TGTGCCAGCAGCGTAGAGACAGGGAACTACAATGAGCAGTTCTTC
clone_size: many
j_call: TRBJ2-1
d_call: TRBD1
v_call: TRBV9

cdr3_aa: CASSLGREGYNEQFF
cdr3_nt: TGTGCCAGCAGCTTAGGCAGGGAGGGATACAATGAGCAGTTCTTC
clone_size: few
j_call: TRBJ2-1
d_call: TRBD2
v_call: TRBV11-3

cdr3_aa: CSVEDFNPGLASQKAKNIQYF
cdr3_nt: TGCAGCGTTGAAGATTTTAACCCGGGACTAGCGTCTCAGAAAGCCAAAAACATTCAGTACTTC
clone_size: few
j_call: TRBJ2-4
d_call: TRBD2
v_call: TRBV29-1

cdr3_aa: CASMKLGDSYEQYF
cdr3_nt: TGTGCCAGCATGAAACTGGGAGACTCCTACGAGCAGTACTTC
clone_size: few
j_call: TRBJ2-7
d_call: -
v_call: TRBV2

cdr3_aa: CASSPRHNEQFF
cdr3_nt: TGTGCCAGCAGCCCCCGACACAATGAGCAGTTCTTC
clone_size: few
j_call: TRBJ2-1
d_call: -
v_call: TRBV7-2

cdr3_aa: CASSVAGAGDRETQYF
cdr3_nt: TGTGCCAGCAGCGTAGCCGGAGCGGGGGACCGGGAGACCCAGTACTTC
clone_size: -
j_call: TRBJ2-5
d_call: TRBD2
v_call: TRBV9

cdr3_aa: CASRAPLGNQPQHF
cdr3_nt: TGTGCCAGCCGGGCCCCCCTGGGCAATCAGCCCCAGCATTTT
clone_size: -
j_call: TRBJ1-5
d_call: -
v_call: TRBV10-3

cdr3_aa: CASSPAAGANTGELFF
cdr3_nt: TGTGCCAGCTCACCAGCAGCGGGGGCGAACACCGGGGAGCTGTTTTTT
clone_size: few
j_call: TRBJ2-2
d_call: TRBD2
v_call: TRBV18

cdr3_aa: CASSRGDSGAQETQYF
cdr3_nt: TGTGCCAGCAGCCGAGGGGATAGCGGGGCACAAGAGACCCAGTACTTC
clone_size: many
j_call: TRBJ2-5
d_call: TRBD2
v_call: TRBV4-2

cdr3_aa: CASSLGRTGADTQYF
cdr3_nt: TGTGCCAGCAGCTTAGGGAGGACAGGGGCAGATACGCAGTATTTT
clone_size: few
j_call: TRBJ2-3
d_call: TRBD1
v_call: TRBV11-2

cdr3_aa: CASSLQTGPRGTDTQYF
cdr3_nt: TGTGCCAGCAGCTTACAAACAGGCCCAAGAGGCACAGATACGCAGTATTTT
clone_size: -
j_call: TRBJ2-3
d_call: -
v_call: TRBV11-2

cdr3_aa: CASRETGYTDTQYF
cdr3_nt: TGTGCCAGCAGAGAGACAGGGTACACAGATACGCAGTATTTT
clone_size: many
j_call: TRBJ2-3
d_call: TRBD1
v_call: TRBV28

cdr3_aa: CASSITRDRATDTQYF
cdr3_nt: TGTGCCAGCAGCATCACCCGGGACAGGGCCACAGATACGCAGTATTTT
clone_size: many
j_call: TRBJ2-3
d_call: TRBD1
v_call: TRBV9

cdr3_aa: CASTDLAGELFF
cdr3_nt: TGTGCCAGCACCGACCTCGCCGGGGAGCTGTTTTTT
clone_size: -
j_call: TRBJ2-2
d_call: -
v_call: TRBV12-3/TRBV12-4

cdr3_aa: CSAPGRGGGTQYF
cdr3_nt: TGCAGTGCACCCGGCCGGGGAGGAGGAACGCAGTATTTT
clone_size: many
j_call: TRBJ2-3
d_call: -
v_call: TRBV20-1

cdr3_aa: CASSQVSSYTQYF
cdr3_nt: TGTGCCAGCAGCCAAGTTTCCTCCTATACGCAGTATTTT
clone_size: few
j_call: TRBJ2-3
d_call: -
v_call: TRBV3-1

cdr3_aa: CASRARGGSSYEQYF
cdr3_nt: TGTGCCAGCAGGGCTCGGGGGGGGTCCTCCTACGAGCAGTACTTC
clone_size: -
j_call: TRBJ2-7
d_call: TRBD2
v_call: TRBV7-2

cdr3_aa: CASSLHLGNVAYNEQFF
cdr3_nt: TGTGCCAGCAGTCTACATTTAGGGAACGTGGCCTACAATGAGCAGTTCTTC
clone_size: few
j_call: TRBJ2-1
d_call: -
v_call: TRBV12-3/TRBV12-4

cdr3_aa: CASSSRPARYNEQFF
cdr3_nt: TGTGCCAGCAGTTCCCGGCCAGCGAGATACAATGAGCAGTTCTTC
clone_size: many
j_call: TRBJ2-1
d_call: -
v_call: TRBV7-3

cdr3_aa: CASTLSNSLKDGYTF
cdr3_nt: TGTGCCAGCACCCTTTCCAACAGCCTTAAGGATGGCTACACCTTC
clone_size: many
j_call: TRBJ1-2
d_call: -
v_call: TRBV27

cdr3_aa: CASSPGARGETQYF
cdr3_nt: TGTGCCAGCAGCCCGGGGGCGAGAGGAGAGACCCAGTACTTC
clone_size: -
j_call: TRBJ2-5
d_call: -
v_call: TRBV11-2

cdr3_aa: CASRPGTGELFF
cdr3_nt: TGTGCCAGCAGACCCGGGACCGGGGAGCTGTTTTTT
clone_size: many
j_call: TRBJ2-2
d_call: -
v_call: TRBV4-2